This T cell receptor beta chain appears in the sequencing data of a study of blood T cell repertoires in COVID-19. This clone has only a few counts. Sequenced by immunoSEQ multiplex PCR; TCRdb stores in-frame clones only, minus some. The sample holds roughly 67,000 clones; under 85% are singletons and the top ten take around 6%. Per the germline V gene, CDR1 is SGHAT and CDR2 is FQDESV (reference sequence). This CDR3 is 15 amino acids long. Between the trimmed V and J ends, which lost 5 bases and 6 bases, there was a span of 19 bases. The V gene is TRBV11-1, the J gene TRBJ1-1; maybe TRBD1 (6 bases). The sequence was collected from a woman in her forties or fifties with active or convalescent COVID-19. Sequences were obtained from peripheral blood. The CDR3: CASSLLTGRISEAFF. CDR3 sequence (DNA): TGTGCCAGCAGCCTCCTGACAGGACGTATATCTGAAGCTTTCTTT.